The 23 T cell receptor beta chains in this list originate from one sample, sequenced in a study of a mutant IDH1 vaccine in newly diagnosed glioma. No cognate antigen is known for these TCRs. As to time point: week 35, safety follow-up. Every vaccine dose comprised 300 ug of mutant IDH1 20-mer peptide plus topical imiquimod. Sequenced by immunoSEQ multiplex PCR; TCRdb stores in-frame clones only, minus some. The sample includes about 55,000 clones, approximately 80% of them seen just once. The material was PBMCs, obtained from a glioma patient whose treatment included an IDH1 peptide vaccine. These TCRs come from a woman aged 18-29 years with glioma.

The genes are TRBV6-5 and TRBJ2-2; weak D call: TRBD1 (6 bases). Germline V gene data show CDR1 as MNHEY and CDR2 as SVGAGI. The ends were cut back, 3 bases at V and 4 bases at J, with 12 bases in the middle. This CDR3 comprises 15 residues. The CDR3 region is CASSYQGMGTGELFF. The CDR3 bases are TGTGCCAGCAGTTATCAGGGGATGGGCACCGGGGAGCTGTTTTTT.

The chain links TRBV27 to TRBJ2-7; D is unresolved. Germline V gives CDR1 MNHEY, CDR2 SMNVEV (reference sequence). Deletions cut 8 bases from V and 0 bases from J, with 11 bases between. CDR3 size: 13 residues. In DNA, the CDR3 is TGTGCCAGCGGGTCCGGAGACTCCTACGAGCAGTACTTC. Its translation is CASGSGDSYEQYF.

Here the CDR3 reads CASSLAARGLGYNEQFF. CDR3 bases: TGTGCCAGCAGCTTAGCGGCCAGGGGGCTAGGCTACAATGAGCAGTTCTTC. The rearrangement uses TRBV7-9 and TRBJ2-1; the match to TRBD1 covers 8 bases. This CDR3 comprises 17 residues. Germline V lookup: CDR1 SEHNR, CDR2 FQNEAQ (reference sequence). V trimming: 0 bases; J trimming: 3 bases; junction bases outside the gene matches: 7.

The rearrangement joins TRBV5-6 to TRBJ1-2; D remains unclear. This CDR3 region has 15 residues. Germline V CDR1 and CDR2: SGHDT, YYEEEE. With 0 bases removed from V and 2 bases from J, the gap between germline ends came to 11 bases. CDR3 amino acids: CASSLARGANYGYTF. In DNA, the CDR3 is TGTGCCAGCAGCTTGGCCCGTGGTGCCAACTATGGCTACACCTTC. Full variable domain (remainder filled in from reference TRBV5-6 and TRBJ1-2): DAGVTQSPTHLIKTRGQQVTLRCSPKSGHDTVSWYQQALGQGPQFIFQYYEEEERQRGNFPDRFSGHQFPNYSSELNVNALLLGDSALYLCASSLARGANYGYTFGSGTRLTVV.

The chain couples TRBV14 to TRBJ2-7; D remains ambiguous. The CDR3 covers 15 residues. The V gene's germline CDR1 is SGHDN and CDR2 FVKESK. V was trimmed by 4 bases and J by 3 bases, leaving 16 bases between them. As DNA, the CDR3 is TGTGCCAGCAGCCGTCTGCCCGGAGCTTACTACGAGCAGTACTTC. Its translation is CASSRLPGAYYEQYF.

J is TRBJ1-2 and V is TRBV5-4, with 8 bases that match TRBD1. The CDR3 has 15 amino acids. V shed 3 bases and J 8 bases; nucleotides not matched to a gene: 12. CDR1 is SGHNT, CDR2 YYREEE, per germline (reference sequence). In DNA, the CDR3 is TGTGCCAGCAGCTCCTCCGGGGACAGGTGGGAAGGCTACACCTTC. As protein: CASSSSGDRWEGYTF.

The V and J genes are TRBV13 and TRBJ2-7; possibly TRBD1 for D (5 bases). The length of the CDR3 is 13 residues. The V end lost 5 bases, the J end lost 2 bases, and 10 bases lay between the germline ends. Germline loops: CDR1 PRHDT, CDR2 FYEKMQ (reference sequence). The CDR3 sequence is CASSQDTPYEQYF. Here the CDR3 DNA reads TGTGCCAGCAGCCAGGACACCCCCTACGAGCAGTACTTC.

This clone was counted only a few times. V gene TRBV28 combines with J gene TRBJ1-1; D uncertain. Per the germline V gene, CDR1 is MDHEN and CDR2 is SYDVKM. V lost 5 bases and J 7 bases, leaving 14 bases between the germline ends. This CDR3 has 13 amino acids. CDR3 sequence reads: CASSPAGAHEAFF. In DNA form, the CDR3 reads TGTGCCAGCAGTCCAGCGGGAGCCCATGAAGCTTTCTTT.

The chain employs TRBV18 and TRBJ1-3, with 9 bases aligning to TRBD1. With V trimmed by 3 bases and J by 2 bases, 2 bases remained unmatched. CDR3 size: 15 residues. Germline CDR1 KGHSH, CDR2 LQKENI. The CDR3 protein is CASSPWTGAGNTIYF. The CDR3 coding sequence is TGTGCCAGCTCACCCTGGACAGGGGCTGGAAACACCATATATTTT.

The chain recombines TRBV19 with TRBJ2-3, with TRBD2 identical over 7 bases. J lost 3 bases, V lost 3 bases, and 12 bases had no gene match. The germline V gene has CDR1 LNHDA and CDR2 SQIVND (reference sequence). This CDR3 contains 17 residues. The CDR3 protein is CASSMAKTSPRTDTQYF. Here the CDR3 DNA reads TGTGCCAGTAGTATGGCTAAGACTAGCCCCCGTACAGATACGCAGTATTTT.

In the case of this clone: The sample holds other DNA sequences that translate to the same CDR3. V gene TRBV11-2 combines with J gene TRBJ2-7, with D perhaps assigned TRBD1 or TRBD2 (5 bases each). Trimming left V 0 bases short and J 0 bases short, with 9 bases between. Germline values: CDR1 SGHAT, CDR2 FQNNGV. This CDR3 spans 15 amino acids. In DNA form, the CDR3 reads TGTGCCAGCAGCTTAGAAGCAGGGAGCTCCTACGAGCAGTACTTC. Translating gives CASSLEAGSSYEQYF.

The chain combines TRBV7-2 with TRBJ2-7; 8 bases fit TRBD2. Germline CDR1 is SGHTA and CDR2 is FQGNSA. The CDR3 length is 14 residues. J was trimmed by 0 bases and V by 4 bases; bases with no gene match: 2. In DNA, the CDR3 is TGTGCCAGCAGCTACGGACTAGCCTCCTACGAGCAGTACTTC. Residues: CASSYGLASYEQYF.

J is TRBJ2-7 and V is TRBV11-2, with 7 bases aligning to TRBD2. V lost 0 bases to trimming and J lost 3 bases; unmatched junction nucleotides: 11. The CDR3 totals 17 residues. Germline CDR1 and CDR2: SGHAT and FQNNGV. CDR3 DNA sequence: TGTGCCAGCAGCTTAGATCTTCCCCTAACTAGCGACTACGAGCAGTACTTC. It yields the protein CASSLDLPLTSDYEQYF. The full variable domain, rest sourced from reference TRBV11-2 and TRBJ2-7, is EAGVAQSPRYKIIEKRQSVAFWCNPISGHATLYWYQQILGQGPKLLIQFQNNGVVDDSQLPKDRFSAERLKGVDSTLKIQPAKLEDSAVYLCASSLDLPLTSDYEQYFGPGTRLTVT.

J is TRBJ2-1 and V is TRBV2; 11 positions match TRBD2. The CDR3 loop spans 17 amino acids. CDR1 is SNHLY, CDR2 FYNNEI, per germline. J was trimmed by 4 bases and V by 3 bases; bases with no gene match: 8. CDR3 nucleotide sequence: TGTGCCAGCAGTGACAGGCTAGCGGGGGGACTGTACAATGAGCAGTTCTTC. It yields the protein CASSDRLAGGLYNEQFF.

The chain combines TRBV18 with TRBJ2-3; D not resolved. Trimming stripped 4 bases from V and 2 bases from J, with 13 bases between. Germline CDR1 and CDR2: KGHSH and LQKENI. The CDR3 extends over 15 amino acids. CDR3 loop: CASSLTGDFTDTQYF. CDR3 sequence (DNA): TGTGCCAGCTCACTCACCGGAGATTTCACAGATACGCAGTATTTT.

Here the CDR3 DNA reads TGTGCCTGGGGGGGCCGCCTTAACTATGGCTACACCTTC. Translating gives CAWGGRLNYGYTF. The chain combines TRBV30 with TRBJ1-2; a weak D match, TRBD1 (6 bases). The CDR3 contains 13 residues. Germline V gene sequence: CDR1 GTSNPN, CDR2 SVGIG (reference sequence). V shed 5 bases and J shed 1 base, with 11 bases lying between them.

The rearrangement joins TRBV9 to TRBJ1-5; D might be TRBD1 (5 bases). CDR1 and CDR2 from the germline V gene are SGDLS and YYNGEE. The CDR3 contains 15 residues. V was cut by 4 bases and J by 9 bases, with 20 bases left in between. In DNA, the CDR3 is TGTGCCAGCAGCCCGGGGGATGTTTGGGGGGGGCCCCAGCATTTT. Translation: CASSPGDVWGGPQHF.

The CDR3: CASSPRPGPLTGELFF. The CDR3 DNA sequence: TGCGCCAGCAGCCCCCGCCCGGGGCCGCTCACCGGGGAGCTGTTTTTT. The rearrangement uses TRBV5-1 and TRBJ2-2; possibly TRBD1 or TRBD2 for D (5 bases each). Deletions cut 4 bases from V and 4 bases from J, with 17 bases between. CDR1 and CDR2 from the germline V gene are SGHRS and YFSETQ. CDR3 length equals 16 residues.

The chain couples TRBV11-2 to TRBJ2-5; D not resolved. Looked up from germline, CDR1 is SGHAT and CDR2 is FQNNGV. V was pared by 10 bases and J by 4 bases, with 16 bases between. This CDR3 is 13 amino acids long. As DNA, the CDR3 is TGTGCCACCCTTGACCCTCCCACAGAGACCCAGTACTTC. Amino acids: CATLDPPTETQYF.

This chain joins TRBV7-6 and TRBJ1-3; D is unclear. This CDR3 has 13 residues. Trimming cost V 4 bases and J 0 bases, with 4 bases left between them. Germline lookup yields CDR1 SGHVS and CDR2 FNYEAQ. This CDR3 reads CASSSRSGNTIYF. The CDR3 DNA sequence: TGTGCCAGCAGCTCTCGCTCTGGAAACACCATATATTTT. The full variable domain, its missing parts supplied by reference TRBV7-6 and TRBJ1-3, is GAGVSQSPRYKVTKRGQDVALRCDPISGHVSLYWYRQALGQGPEFLTYFNYEAQQDKSGLPNDRFSAERPEGSISTLTIQRTEQRDSAMYRCASSSRSGNTIYFGEGSWLTVV.

This rearrangement joins TRBV2 to TRBJ2-6, with D maybe TRBD2 (6 bases). This CDR3 is built from 19 residues. Trimming left V 3 bases short and J 0 bases short, with 18 bases between. Germline V gene sequence: CDR1 SNHLY, CDR2 FYNNEI. The CDR3 sequence is CASSEGAGTLPSGANVLTF. The CDR3 coding sequence is TGTGCCAGCAGTGAGGGAGCAGGGACTTTGCCCTCTGGGGCCAACGTCCTGACTTTC.

The rearrangement joins TRBV15 to TRBJ1-1; D might be TRBD1 (5 bases). This CDR3 is 14 amino acids long. The ends were cut back, 1 base at V and 2 bases at J, with 8 bases in the middle. Germline CDR1 LNHNV, CDR2 YYDKDF (reference sequence). DNA of the CDR3: TGTGCCACCAGCAGAGGACAGCCCAACACTGAAGCTTTCTTT. Translated, it gives CATSRGQPNTEAFF.

The rearrangement links TRBV7-9 to TRBJ2-7, with D possibly matching TRBD1 (5 bases). The V and J ends lost 5 bases and 4 bases respectively, with 18 bases between them. The CDR3 has 15 amino acids. The germline V gene has CDR1 SEHNR and CDR2 FQNEAQ (reference sequence). The CDR3 loop reads CASSTTRGKGYEQYF. CDR3 in DNA: TGTGCCAGCAGCACCACAAGGGGCAAGGGATACGAGCAGTACTTC.